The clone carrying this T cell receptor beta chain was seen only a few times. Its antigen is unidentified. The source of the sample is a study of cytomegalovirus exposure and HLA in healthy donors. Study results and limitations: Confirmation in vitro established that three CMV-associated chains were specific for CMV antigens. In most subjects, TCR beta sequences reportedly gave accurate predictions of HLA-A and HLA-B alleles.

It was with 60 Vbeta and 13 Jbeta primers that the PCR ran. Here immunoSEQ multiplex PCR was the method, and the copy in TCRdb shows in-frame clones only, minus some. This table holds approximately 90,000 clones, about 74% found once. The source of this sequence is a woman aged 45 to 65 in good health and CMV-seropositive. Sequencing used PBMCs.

The CDR3 reads CASSLKGVEAGNTIYF. In DNA, the CDR3 is TGTGCCAGTAGCTTGAAGGGGGTTGAAGCTGGAAACACCATATATTTT. The chain combines TRBV19 with TRBJ1-3; D possibly corresponds to TRBD1 (6 bases). The CDR3 has 16 residues. Trimming removed 6 bases at V and 2 bases at J, with 17 bases between. The germline gives CDR1 LNHDA, CDR2 SQIVND (reference sequence).